Following are 10 T cell receptor beta chains from one sample sequenced in a study of blood T cell repertoires in COVID-19. The table came from immunoSEQ multiplex PCR; TCRdb's copy has only in-frame clones and leaves some out. The table records approximately 500,000 clones, approximately 87% of them present only once. The sample consisted of PBMCs or T cells enriched from blood (not recorded which). These receptors all stem from a middle-aged woman who had recovered from COVID-19.

This chain links TRBV5-4 with TRBJ1-4; a weak D match, TRBD1 (6 bases). The CDR3 runs 15 residues. The V gene lost 4 bases and the J gene lost 1 base, with 11 bases spanning the gap. Germline V gene sequence: CDR1 SGHNT, CDR2 YYREEE (reference sequence). CDR3 protein: CASSDEQGTNEKLFF. The CDR3 DNA reads TGTGCCAGCAGCGATGAACAGGGAACTAATGAAAAACTGTTTTTT.

This clone appeared once. The rearrangement links TRBV30 to TRBJ1-5, with D maybe TRBD1 (6 bases). V lost 0 bases and J lost 6, with 18 bases in between. Germline V lookup: CDR1 GTSNPN, CDR2 SVGIG (reference sequence). The CDR3 consists of 16 residues. The CDR3 loop is CAWSVRQGTFVQPQHF. The CDR3 DNA follows: TGTGCCTGGAGTGTGCGGCAGGGGACGTTCGTTCAGCCCCAGCATTTT.

This chain links TRBV12-5 with TRBJ2-7; TRBD2 matches 7 bases. The V gene's germline CDR1 is LGHNT and CDR2 FRNRAP. CDR3 length: 11 amino acids. J gave up 7 bases and V 6 bases, and 3 bases lay outside the gene matches. The CDR3 DNA is TGTGCTAGTGGGAGGGAGGGTGAGCAGTACTTC. Protein product: CASGREGEQYF.

V is TRBV6-6 and J is TRBJ1-4, with 9 bases that match TRBD1. From germline, CDR1 is MNHNY and CDR2 SVGAGI (reference sequence). V lost 6 bases to trimming and J lost 4 bases; unmatched junction nucleotides: 6. This CDR3 region has 15 residues. The CDR3 sequence is CASRTRDRVNEKLFF. The CDR3 nucleotides are TGTGCCAGCAGGACCCGGGACAGGGTTAATGAAAAACTGTTTTTT.

The chain couples TRBV9 to TRBJ1-1; D gene uncertain. The germline CDR1 and CDR2 sequences are SGDLS and YYNGEE. Trimming stripped 8 bases from V and 0 bases from J, with 14 bases between. This CDR3 contains 14 residues. CDR3 in amino acids: CASSPRFMNTEAFF. The CDR3 nucleotides are TGTGCCAGTTCGCCCCGGTTCATGAACACTGAAGCTTTCTTT. The whole variable domain, filled in from reference TRBV9 and TRBJ1-1, reads DSGVTQTPKHLITATGQRVTLRCSPRSGDLSVYWYQQSLDQGLQFLIQYYNGEERAKGNILERFSAQQFPDLHSELNLSSLELGDSALYFCASSPRFMNTEAFFGQGTRLTVV.

The V and J genes are TRBV27 and TRBJ2-7, with D perhaps matching TRBD1 (5 bases). Trimming took 3 bases from V and 4 from J, leaving 10 bases between them. The CDR3 extends over 13 amino acids. The germline CDR1 and CDR2 sequences are MNHEY and SMNVEV (reference sequence). The CDR3 region has the DNA TGTGCCAGCAGTTTTGGGGCTGAGTACGAGCAGTACTTC. Its translation is CASSFGAEYEQYF.

This clone was seen only a few times. The CDR3 sequence: CASTASGRDEQYF. CDR3 nucleotide sequence: TGTGCCAGCACCGCTAGCGGGAGGGACGAGCAGTACTTC. The V gene is TRBV12-3 or TRBV12-4, the J gene TRBJ2-7; 12 bases are a match to TRBD2. The V gene end was trimmed by 7 bases and the J gene end by 5 bases; junction bases not matched to a gene: 3. The CDR3 has 13 residues.

CDR3 residues: CASSFRDRGVIGTDTQYF. The CDR3 nucleotides are TGCGCCAGCAGTTTCCGGGACAGGGGGGTTATAGGCACAGATACGCAGTATTTT. The rearrangement uses TRBV4-3 and TRBJ2-3; 11 positions agree with TRBD1. The ends lost 6 bases at V and 1 base at J; junction bases unmatched: 12. This CDR3 has 18 residues. CDR1 and CDR2 from the germline V gene are LGHNA and YSLEER.

The gene calls are TRBV20-1 and TRBJ2-3, with a possible D match to TRBD2 (6 bases). Germline V CDR1 and CDR2: DFQATT, SNEGSKA (reference sequence). The CDR3 has 15 residues. Trimming cost V 3 bases and J 0 bases, with 13 bases left between them. The CDR3 DNA is TGCAGTGCTAGTTGGAGCGGGCTTAGCACAGATACGCAGTATTTT. It specifies CSASWSGLSTDTQYF.

As DNA, the CDR3 is TGCGCCAGCAGCCACTTGGAGGGGGCATCGGGCTACACCTTC. Its protein is CASSHLEGASGYTF. The V gene is TRBV4-3, the J gene TRBJ1-2, with 7 positions matching TRBD1. This CDR3 contains 14 residues. Germline trimming cut 3 bases from V and 8 bases from J; bases unmatched to any gene: 9. Germline CDR1 reads LGHNA; CDR2 reads YSLEER.